These 19 T cell receptor beta chains were sequenced from one sample in a study of siplizumab effects on memory and regulatory T cells. The repertoire was sequenced with immunoSEQ multiplex PCR; TCRdb's copy has only in-frame clones and lacks some. The sample yields some 62,000 clones, approximately 82% seen once. The sequenced sample consisted of memory CD4+ T cells sorted from blood. The source is a human donor in good health.

The genes are TRBV11-1 and TRBJ1-2; tentative D call: TRBD1 (5 bases). V gave up 5 bases and J gave up 12 bases, with 22 bases separating them. This CDR3 is 14 amino acids long. Germline V gene lookup returns CDR1 SGHAT and CDR2 FQDESV (reference sequence). The CDR3 DNA follows: TGTGCCAGCAGCAACAACCGGGACGCCGGTACGGACACCTTC. This encodes CASSNNRDAGTDTF.

V is TRBV11-1 and J is TRBJ2-7, with 9 bases lining up with TRBD2. Germline loops: CDR1 SGHAT, CDR2 FQDESV (reference sequence). The CDR3 sequence is 15 residues long. After removal of 5 bases from V and 2 bases from J, the junction contained 7 bases not matched to a gene. The CDR3 loop is CASSESLAGPYEQYF. Written as DNA, the CDR3 is TGTGCCAGCAGCGAAAGCCTAGCGGGACCCTACGAGCAGTACTTC. Together with reference TRBV11-1 and TRBJ2-7, the CDR3 gives the full variable domain: EAEVAQSPRYKITEKSQAVAFWCDPISGHATLYWYRQILGQGPELLVQFQDESVVDDSQLPKDRFSAERLKGVDSTLKIQPAELGDSAMYLCASSESLAGPYEQYFGPGTRLTVT.

The DNA for the CDR3 is TGCGCCAGCAGCCAACCGGGACTAGCGGGAGGCGATAATGAGCAGTTCTTC. This translates into CASSQPGLAGGDNEQFF. The chain combines TRBV4-1 with TRBJ2-1; 15 positions agree with TRBD2. The CDR3 spans 17 residues. J was trimmed by 7 bases and V by 2 bases; bases with no gene match: 6. The V gene's germline CDR1 is MGHRA and CDR2 YSYEKL.

The genes are TRBV7-2 and TRBJ2-5, with 8 bases that match TRBD1. V lost 6 bases, J lost 5 bases, and 2 bases stayed unmatched. Per germline, CDR1 SGHTA and CDR2 FQGNSA. The CDR3 runs to 12 residues. The CDR3 sequence: CASRRDRETQYF. The CDR3, as DNA: TGTGCCAGCAGAAGGGACAGGGAGACCCAGTACTTC.

This clone appeared once. The chain joins TRBV6-1 to TRBJ1-2; weak D call: TRBD1 (5 bases). Between the trimmed V and J ends, which lost 2 bases and 7 bases, there was a span of 8 bases. Per germline, CDR1 MNHNS and CDR2 SASEGT. The CDR3 is made up of 12 amino acids. In DNA, the CDR3 is TGTGCCAGCAGTGAACCAGGGTTTGGCTACACCTTC. As protein: CASSEPGFGYTF.

V and J are TRBV29-1 and TRBJ1-5; D is perhaps TRBD1 (6 bases). Trimming took off 7 bases at V and 3 bases at J, with 19 bases between the two ends. The CDR3 totals 15 residues. Germline V gives CDR1 SQVTM, CDR2 ANQGSEA. The CDR3 loop is CSAAVAGVFNQPQHF. The CDR3, as DNA: TGCAGCGCGGCGGTCGCAGGGGTGTTCAATCAGCCCCAGCATTTT.

The CDR3 coding sequence is TGTGCCAGCAGCCCCGGGACAGGGGGGTATGAGCAGTTCTTC. It specifies CASSPGTGGYEQFF. This chain links TRBV6-1 with TRBJ2-1, with 11 nucleotides matching TRBD1. The V gene end was trimmed by 6 bases and the J gene end by 8 bases; junction bases not matched to a gene: 6. The CDR3 contains 14 residues. CDR1 is MNHNS, CDR2 SASEGT, per germline.

This CDR3 reads CAWSTRTSGSPSHEQYF. The CDR3 nucleotides are TGTGCCTGGAGTACCCGGACTAGCGGGAGCCCTTCGCACGAGCAGTACTTC. This chain uses TRBV30 with TRBJ2-7, with TRBD2 matching over 13 bases. V was clipped by 2 bases and J by 5 bases; unmatched bases: 12. Germline V gene lookup returns CDR1 GTSNPN and CDR2 SVGIG (reference sequence). This CDR3 has 17 amino acids. The full variable domain, with the rest looked up from reference TRBV30 and TRBJ2-7, is SQTIHQWPATLVQPVGSPLSLECTVEGTSNPNLYWYRQAAGRGLQLLFYSVGIGQISSEVPQNLSASRPQDRQFILSSKKLLLSDSGFYLCAWSTRTSGSPSHEQYFGPGTRLTVT.

The chain couples TRBV2 to TRBJ1-2; D might be TRBD1 (6 bases). V gave up 4 bases and J gave up 7 bases, with 13 bases separating them. Germline V gene lookup returns CDR1 SNHLY and CDR2 FYNNEI. This CDR3 has 13 residues. For the CDR3, the DNA is TGTGCCAGCAGTGGTACAGGGATCATTGGCTACACCTTC. Its protein product is CASSGTGIIGYTF.

The chain carries TRBV7-3 and TRBJ2-1; 14 nucleotides align to TRBD2. The germline CDR1 and CDR2 sequences are SGHTA and FQGTGA. CDR3 size: 15 residues. V lost 5 bases and J lost 6; bases outside the gene matches: 3. CDR3 residues: CASSLGTSGSNEQFF. The CDR3, as DNA: TGTGCCAGCAGCCTCGGGACTAGCGGGAGCAATGAGCAGTTCTTC.

This clone occurred once. This chain connects TRBV7-2 to TRBJ1-1; D remains unclear. The CDR3 sequence is 13 residues long. The germline V and J ends were trimmed by 3 bases and 0 bases, with 5 bases remaining between them. CDR1 and CDR2 from the germline V gene are SGHTA and FQGNSA. Here the CDR3 DNA reads TGTGCCAGCAGCTTCCGCCTGAACACTGAAGCTTTCTTT. The encoded protein is CASSFRLNTEAFF. The full variable domain, with the rest looked up from reference TRBV7-2 and TRBJ1-1, is GAGVSQSPSNKVTEKGKDVELRCDPISGHTALYWYRQSLGQGLEFLIYFQGNSAPDKSGLPSDRFSAERTGGSVSTLTIQRTQQEDSAVYLCASSFRLNTEAFFGQGTRLTVV.

The genes are TRBV6-1 and TRBJ2-3, with 7 bases identical to TRBD2. The germline V gene has CDR1 MNHNS and CDR2 SASEGT. This CDR3 spans 14 amino acids. Losses at the gene ends were 2 bases for V and 11 bases for J; bases not matched to a gene: 10. The CDR3 DNA follows: TGTGCCAGCAGTGAAACCCTAAGCGGGGTTCGGCAGTATTTT. Translation gives CASSETLSGVRQYF.

The CDR3 DNA is TGCAGTGCCCTGGGGGGGAATGGCTACACCTTC. This sequence encodes CSALGGNGYTF. V usage is TRBV20-1 and J usage is TRBJ1-2; weak D call: TRBD1 (5 bases). CDR1 is DFQATT, CDR2 SNEGSKA, per germline (reference sequence). The CDR3 totals 11 residues. Trimming removed 6 bases from V and 6 bases from J, with 11 bases in between.

This chain connects TRBV30 to TRBJ1-1; D might be TRBD1 (5 bases). This CDR3 comprises 13 residues. Germline CDR1 is GTSNPN and CDR2 is SVGIG (reference sequence). The V gene lost 2 bases and the J gene lost 3 bases, with 10 bases spanning the gap. The CDR3 spells CAWSRQPDTEAFF. Here the CDR3 DNA reads TGTGCCTGGAGTCGACAGCCTGACACTGAAGCTTTCTTT.

The CDR3: CATSAGQGINQPQHF. CDR3 coding DNA: TGTGCCACCTCTGCCGGACAGGGGATCAATCAGCCCCAGCATTTT. The chain employs TRBV2 and TRBJ1-5; 9 bases agree with TRBD1. The V gene end was trimmed by 10 bases and the J gene end by 3 bases; junction bases not matched to a gene: 10. CDR1 and CDR2 (germline): SNHLY, FYNNEI. This CDR3 is 15 amino acids long.

This clone has a handful of counts. This CDR3 is CASSYGTSGRSSYNEQFF. Here the CDR3 DNA reads TGTGCCAGCAGCTACGGGACTAGCGGGAGAAGCTCCTACAATGAGCAGTTCTTC. The V and J genes are TRBV7-3 and TRBJ2-1; 14 bases are a match to TRBD2. With 4 bases clipped from V and 0 bases from J, the junction kept 5 bases outside the gene matches. This CDR3 is 18 amino acids long. CDR1 SGHTA and CDR2 FQGTGA come from the germline V gene.

The chain links TRBV7-6 to TRBJ2-1; D is ambiguous. Looked up from germline, CDR1 is SGHVS and CDR2 is FNYEAQ. Trimming took off 3 bases at V and 7 bases at J, with 10 bases between the two ends. There are 13 residues in the CDR3. CDR3 nucleotides: TGTGCCAGCAGCTTGGGCCGGCCTAATGAGCAGTTCTTC. Translated, it gives CASSLGRPNEQFF.

The V and J genes are TRBV7-3 and TRBJ1-6; unclear D gene. Germline CDR1 reads SGHTA; CDR2 reads FQGTGA. The CDR3 consists of 13 residues. Trimming removed 3 bases at V and 9 bases at J, with 9 bases between. CDR3 sequence (DNA): TGTGCCAGCAGCTTGGGCGGACTTTCACCCCTCCACTTT. It codes for CASSLGGLSPLHF.

This clone showed up just a few times. The chain has TRBV6-5 and TRBJ1-5; perhaps TRBD1 as D (5 bases). CDR1 MNHEY and CDR2 SVGAGI come from the germline V gene. This CDR3 is 15 amino acids long. V was trimmed by 6 bases and J by 6 bases, leaving 18 bases between them. CDR3 nucleotide sequence: TGTGCCAGCAGCCACGTGCTAGGGGAGGGTCAGCCCCAGCATTTT. This encodes CASSHVLGEGQPQHF.